Here is one T cell receptor beta chain with its context. Antigen specificity is unknown. Profiles of TCR beta VDJ and CDR3 were generated from a genomic DNA template. MiXCR, applied by TCRdb to the reads, yields one record per CDR3 protein. The sample has fewer than 200,000 distinct CDR3 sequences; about 48% are singletons. This entry is derived from a study of CD8+CD57+ T cells in acquired aplastic anemia. The wider study: DNA from sorted CD4+ and CD8+ cells averaged approximately 3.5 ug. Healthy donors had, on average, approximately 11 million reads for their CD4+ cells.

Between the trimmed V and J ends, which lost 0 bases and 10 bases, there was a span of 5 bases. The CDR3 consists of 11 residues. CDR1 is SGHTA, CDR2 FQGNSA, per germline. Overall study results and limits: No significant difference in CD8+ Simpson's diversity was found between patients and controls.

The sequenced sample was sorted CD4+, CD8+, or CD8+CD57+ T cells (not recorded which) from PBMCs. The chain combines TRBV7-2 with TRBJ2-3; D is perhaps TRBD1 or TRBD2 (5 bases each). The source is a human donor in good health. CDR3 DNA sequence: TGTGCCAGCAGCTTAGCGGGACCGCAGTATTTT. Encoded protein: CASSLAGPQYF. Full variable domain (remainder filled in from reference TRBV7-2 and TRBJ2-3): GAGVSQSPSNKVTEKGKDVELRCDPISGHTALYWYRQSLGQGLEFLIYFQGNSAPDKSGLPSDRFSAERTGGSVSTLTIQRTQQEDSAVYLCASSLAGPQYFGPGTRLTVL.